The clone carrying this T cell receptor (beta chain) has at least ten counts. The antigen is undetermined. TCRdb redid the calling of the 5' RACE reads with MiXCR, one entry per CDR3 protein. The data contain just under 30,000 distinct CDR3 sequences, around 4.6% of them seen just once; the ten biggest clones take up about 40%. The data stem from a study of T cells after yellow fever vaccination. Study background: The fractions with low cell numbers were processed using SMART-Seq v4 Ultra Low Input.

Germline CDR1 LGHNA, CDR2 YSLEER. The CDR3 loop spans 16 amino acids. V was cut by 0 bases and J by 4 bases, with 10 bases left in between. Study observations and caveats: Some clonotypes were seen in both the CD4 and the CD8 compartments. These made up a small share and likely arose from convergent recombination. From the bulk population, abundant clonotypes could contaminate and appear within FACS-sorted repertoires.

V gene TRBV4-3 combines with J gene TRBJ2-6, with a possible D match to TRBD1 (6 bases). Sample: CD8+ T cells sorted from PBMCs, taken 10 days after the yellow fever booster vaccination. This TCR was sampled from a man aged 25 to 40 who received the YFV17D yellow fever vaccine. CDR3 nucleotide sequence: TGCGCCAGCAGCCAAGATGGGACATCCGGGGCCAACGTCCTGACTTTC. This translates into CASSQDGTSGANVLTF.